This TCR beta chain was captured by sequencing in a study of T-cell memory formation after mild COVID-19. V was shortened by 2 bases and J by 1 base, with 21 bases between the two germline ends. CDR1 and CDR2 from the germline V gene are MNHEY and SVGEGT. CDR3 length: 18 amino acids. Study outcomes and limitations: Pre-infection memory held some responding clones, suggesting pre-existing cross-reactive T cells responded. Nothing confirmed that second-wave clones peaking on day 37 were specific for SARS-CoV-2. A balance of CD4 and CD8 characterized clones contracting day 15 to 85, whereas later expanders leaned CD4+.

Employing constant-segment primers, 5'RACE generated TCR alpha and TCR beta cDNA libraries bearing sample barcodes and UMIs. TCRdb itself ran the 5' RACE reads through MiXCR, one entry per CDR3 protein. Among fewer than 350,000 distinct CDR3 sequences listed, more than 15% were seen once. This clonotype was recorded a few times. Its specificity is not known. The sequenced sample was PBMCs or a T cell subset sorted from them (not recorded which). The rearrangement joins TRBV6-2 or TRBV6-3 to TRBJ2-7, with TRBD2 as a possible D gene (5 bases). The sequence was collected from a man between 18 and 35 years old who had mild COVID-19 (a few samples of this study predate the infection). Cell type and time point are not known. In DNA, the CDR3 is TGTGCCAGCAGTTACGAGTCCCCCGGACGGACTTTATCCTACGAGCAGTACTTC. It codes for CASSYESPGRTLSYEQYF.